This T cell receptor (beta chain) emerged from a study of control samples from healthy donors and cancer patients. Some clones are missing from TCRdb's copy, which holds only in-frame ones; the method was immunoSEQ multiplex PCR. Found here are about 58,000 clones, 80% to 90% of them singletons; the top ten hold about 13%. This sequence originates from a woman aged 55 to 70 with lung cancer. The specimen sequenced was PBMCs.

The DNA of the CDR3 is TGTGCCAGCAGTGAAGGCCTAACTAGCGGGGGATACAATGAGCAGTTCTTC. This codes for CASSEGLTSGGYNEQFF. J is TRBJ2-1 and V is TRBV6-1, with 11 bases that match TRBD2. The CDR3 has 17 amino acids. Germline CDR1 reads MNHNS; CDR2 reads SASEGT. V was pared by 1 base and J by 4 bases, with 6 bases of the junction left unmatched.